The 18 T cell receptor beta chains given below trace back to one sample, sequenced in a study of OX40 agonist ivuxolimab in advanced cancers. Sequencing used immunoSEQ multiplex PCR; TCRdb keeps in-frame clones, though not all of them. The sample lists approximately 60,000 clones, around 86% occurring once. The sequences come from CD4+ or CD8+ T cells sorted from blood, collected in a trial of the OX40 agonist ivuxolimab. These receptors all stem from an adult with an advanced solid tumor such as melanoma, head and neck, liver or kidney cancer.

The gene calls are TRBV5-4 and TRBJ2-1, with TRBD2 matching over 12 bases. This CDR3 spans 19 amino acids. Germline CDR1 reads SGHNT; CDR2 reads YYREEE (reference sequence). V shed 2 bases, J shed 4 bases, and the junction held 13 bases outside the gene matches. CDR3 sequence (DNA): TGTGCCAGCAGCTTACAAAAGTTCCTACTAGCGGGGGGTTACAATGAGCAGTTCTTC. Its translation: CASSLQKFLLAGGYNEQFF.

The sample holds one count of this clone. The rearrangement uses TRBV5-1 and TRBJ1-1, with TRBD1 as a possible D gene (6 bases). CDR1 is SGHRS and CDR2 is YFSETQ in the germline V gene. The CDR3 covers 16 residues. V was cut by 4 bases and J by 4 bases, with 20 bases left in between. CDR3 sequence: CASSVGVGGSSTEAFF. CDR3 DNA: TGCGCCAGCAGCGTAGGCGTGGGGGGCTCGAGCACTGAAGCTTTCTTT. Looking up the rest from reference TRBV5-1 and TRBJ1-1 gives the full variable domain: KAGVTQTPRYLIKTRGQQVTLSCSPISGHRSVSWYQQTPGQGLQFLFEYFSETQRNKGNFPGRFSGRQFSNSRSEMNVSTLELGDSALYLCASSVGVGGSSTEAFFGQGTRLTVV.

This clone has only a few counts. The V and J genes are TRBV11-2 and TRBJ2-7; D gene unclear. CDR3 size: 10 residues. Germline V gene lookup returns CDR1 SGHAT and CDR2 FQNNGV. Deletions cut 7 bases from V and 4 bases from J, with 5 bases between. CDR3 region: CASNNYEQYF. The CDR3, as DNA: TGTGCCAGCAACAATTACGAGCAGTACTTC.

The chain combines TRBV2 with TRBJ2-3; 7 bases map to TRBD1. The CDR3 runs 14 residues. Germline CDR1 is SNHLY and CDR2 is FYNNEI. With 3 bases clipped from V and 5 bases from J, the junction kept 5 bases outside the gene matches. CDR3 residues: CASSERGLIDTQYF. In DNA, the CDR3 is TGTGCCAGCAGTGAGAGGGGGCTTATAGATACGCAGTATTTT.

The chain combines TRBV2 with TRBJ1-4; D gene uncertain. CDR1 is SNHLY, CDR2 FYNNEI, per germline. The CDR3 has 15 amino acids. The V and J ends lost 5 bases and 2 bases respectively, with 12 bases between them. The CDR3 protein is CASSSRSGTNEKLFF. The CDR3 bases are TGTGCCAGCAGTTCTCGCTCCGGGACTAATGAAAAACTGTTTTTT. Full variable domain (missing parts from reference TRBV2 and TRBJ1-4): EPEVTQTPSHQVTQMGQEVILRCVPISNHLYFYWYRQILGQKVEFLVSFYNNEISEKSEIFDDQFSVERPDGSNFTLKIRSTKLEDSAMYFCASSSRSGTNEKLFFGSGTQLSVL.

The chain combines TRBV5-4 with TRBJ1-5, with 8 bases aligning to TRBD1. Trimming cost V 1 base and J 2 bases; bases outside gene matches: 8. Germline V gives CDR1 SGHNT, CDR2 YYREEE (reference sequence). This CDR3 is built from 17 residues. The CDR3 here is CASSLMTGDGGNQPQHF. CDR3 nucleotides: TGTGCCAGCAGCTTGATGACAGGGGACGGGGGCAATCAGCCCCAGCATTTT.

This clone was observed a few times. CDR3 in DNA: TGTGCCATCAGTGGAGGACAGTCTTCTGAAAAACTGTTTTTT. This translates into CAISGGQSSEKLFF. The rearrangement joins TRBV10-3 to TRBJ1-4; D perhaps matches TRBD1 (6 bases). Germline V gives CDR1 ENHRY, CDR2 SYGVKD. The CDR3 runs to 14 residues. V shed 4 bases and J shed 7 bases, with 13 bases lying between them.

This sequence joins TRBV5-4 and TRBJ2-3; the match to TRBD2 covers 7 bases. Germline CDR1 and CDR2: SGHNT and YYREEE (reference sequence). The CDR3 is made up of 17 amino acids. V shed 0 bases, J shed 2 bases, and the junction held 9 bases outside the gene matches. This CDR3 reads CASSLGTSVRFTDTQYF. The CDR3 bases are TGTGCCAGCAGCTTGGGTACTAGCGTTCGATTCACAGATACGCAGTATTTT. The variable domain in full, with the rest retrieved from reference TRBV5-4 and TRBJ2-3, is ETGVTQSPTHLIKTRGQQVTLRCSSQSGHNTVSWYQQALGQGPQFIFQYYREEENGRGNFPPRFSGLQFPNYSSELNVNALELDDSALYLCASSLGTSVRFTDTQYFGPGTRLTVL.

To note about this clone: Germline and junction disagree at one end, which may indicate a read error. The chain couples TRBV2 to TRBJ1-1; D not certain. CDR3 length: 14 residues. CDR1 is SNHLY, CDR2 FYNNEI, per germline. In DNA, the CDR3 is TGTGCCAGCAGTTTCACCCAAGGGAACCCTGAAGCTTTCTTT. Translation: CASSFTQGNPEAFF.

The rearrangement joins TRBV25-1 to TRBJ2-5; 7 bases align to TRBD1. Unmatched junction bases numbered 13, after V lost 1 base and J lost 5 bases. The germline CDR1 and CDR2 sequences are MGHDK and SYGVNS. The CDR3 sequence is 17 residues long. CDR3 bases: TGTGCCAGCAGTGAATCATCGGGGACAGATATCGTTGAGACCCAGTACTTC. Translated, it gives CASSESSGTDIVETQYF.

The genes are TRBV5-6 and TRBJ1-2; D might be TRBD1 (6 bases). The V gene lost 3 bases and the J gene lost 8 bases, with 20 bases spanning the gap. The CDR3 loop spans 15 amino acids. Germline V CDR1 and CDR2: SGHDT, YYEEEE. In DNA, the CDR3 is TGTGCCAGCAGCTCCCCGGGAGGGAAAGGGGGAGGCTACACCTTC. It translates to CASSSPGGKGGGYTF.

J is TRBJ2-1 and V is TRBV11-1; 10 bases line up with TRBD2. The ends lost 5 bases at V and 7 bases at J; junction bases unmatched: 11. The CDR3 sequence is 16 residues long. The V gene's germline CDR1 is SGHAT and CDR2 FQDESV (reference sequence). The CDR3 nucleotides read TGTGCCAGCAGCCGGGGTCCAGCGGGGGGGAGTAATGAGCAGTTCTTC. This encodes CASSRGPAGGSNEQFF.

The CDR3 protein is CASRWGWRTDPSYEQYF. The CDR3, as DNA: TGCGCCAGCAGGTGGGGTTGGAGGACGGATCCCTCCTACGAGCAGTACTTC. The chain couples TRBV10-1 to TRBJ2-7; a possible D gene is TRBD2 (5 bases). The CDR3 consists of 17 residues. From germline, CDR1 is WNHNN and CDR2 SYGVQD (reference sequence). The germline V and J ends were trimmed by 6 bases and 0 bases, with 21 bases remaining between them.

The chain employs TRBV29-1 and TRBJ2-3, with D unclear. CDR3 length equals 13 residues. Germline V lookup: CDR1 SQVTM, CDR2 ANQGSEA. Trimming cost V 0 bases and J 3 bases, with 7 bases left between them. The CDR3: CSVEDPVTDTQYF. CDR3 sequence (DNA): TGCAGCGTTGAAGATCCGGTGACAGATACGCAGTATTTT.

The rearrangement uses TRBV6-1 and TRBJ1-2; tentative D call: TRBD1 (6 bases). The V end was cut by 4 bases, the J end by 4 bases, with 7 bases between. The CDR3 spans 12 residues. CDR1 MNHNS and CDR2 SASEGT come from the germline V gene. DNA for the CDR3: TGTGCCAGCAGTGGAGGGGGCTATGGCTACACCTTC. Protein: CASSGGGYGYTF.

V is TRBV28 and J is TRBJ2-3; TRBD2 matches at 7 bases. This CDR3 is built from 15 residues. From germline, CDR1 is MDHEN and CDR2 SYDVKM. Trimming at V came to 8 bases and at J to 3 bases, leaving 11 bases not matched to a gene. CDR3 amino acids: CASAARTGGTDTQYF. The DNA for the CDR3 is TGTGCCAGCGCGGCCCGAACGGGGGGAACAGATACGCAGTATTTT.

The chain combines TRBV6-1 with TRBJ1-5; 7 bases are shared with TRBD1. Trimming cost V 6 bases and J 2 bases; bases outside gene matches: 4. CDR1 is MNHNS, CDR2 SASEGT, per germline. The CDR3 runs to 14 residues. The CDR3 sequence is CASRGTGGNQPQHF. As DNA, the CDR3 is TGTGCCAGCAGAGGCACAGGGGGCAATCAGCCCCAGCATTTT.

This clone was counted a few times. CDR3 amino acids: CASSSSGARGPGELFF. Written as DNA, the CDR3 is TGTGCCAGCAGCTCCAGCGGGGCCAGAGGTCCCGGGGAGCTGTTTTTT. The V call is TRBV6-4, the J call TRBJ2-2; 7 nucleotides agree with TRBD2. The V segment lost 6 bases and the J segment 6 bases; nucleotides outside the gene matches: 13. Germline loops: CDR1 MRHNA, CDR2 SNTAGT. This CDR3 is 16 amino acids long.